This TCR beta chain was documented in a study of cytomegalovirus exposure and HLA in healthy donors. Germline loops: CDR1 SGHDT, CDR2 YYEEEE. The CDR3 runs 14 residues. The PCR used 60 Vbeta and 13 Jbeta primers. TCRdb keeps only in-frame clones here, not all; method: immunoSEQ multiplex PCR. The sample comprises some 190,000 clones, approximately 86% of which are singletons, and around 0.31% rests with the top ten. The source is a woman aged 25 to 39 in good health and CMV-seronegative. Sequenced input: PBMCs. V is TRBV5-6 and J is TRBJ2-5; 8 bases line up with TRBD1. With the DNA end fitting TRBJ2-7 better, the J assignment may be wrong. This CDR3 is CASSLRTGFHEQYF. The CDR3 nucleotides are TGTGCCAGCAGCCTACGGACAGGGTTCCACGAGCAGTACTTC.